These 8 T cell receptor beta chains were all obtained from the same sample, sequenced in a study of spatial heterogeneity in lung cancer. Points from the study as a whole: Higher tumor mutation counts went along with higher counts of expanded intratumoral alpha and beta TCRs.

The time point: sample taken at primary tumor resection. No antigen has been assigned to these receptors. TCRdb reanalysed the 5' RACE reads using MiXCR and keeps one entry per CDR3 protein. The repertoire holds about 10,000 distinct CDR3 sequences, with approximately 12% as singletons. The sample here was lung tumor tissue, taken at surgery. The receptors come from a male donor with early-stage non-small cell lung cancer.

Points on this clonotype: This beta chain came through as a stray read in a library set up for alpha chains, and its size says little. The chain couples TRBV27 to TRBJ2-5; 7 nucleotides align to TRBD2. Germline lookup yields CDR1 MNHEY and CDR2 SMNVEV (reference sequence). V shed 4 bases, J shed 2 bases, and the junction held 7 bases outside the gene matches. The CDR3 consists of 15 residues. The CDR3 loop reads CASSSPSGGQETQYF. As DNA, the CDR3 is TGTGCCAGCAGTTCCCCTAGCGGCGGTCAAGAGACCCAGTACTTC.

This clonotype was recorded many times. The library was prepared for alpha chains; this beta chain is a stray read, so its frequency means little. The CDR3 bases are TGTGCCAGCAGCCAGCCCCCCCCTAGCGGATGCACAGATACGCAGTATTTT. Protein sequence: CASSQPPPSGCTDTQYF. The chain combines TRBV3-2 with TRBJ2-3; the DNA was not used to check the table's D call, TRBD2. TRBV3-2 is a listed pseudogene. CDR3 length equals 17 residues.

This clonotype was detected many times. A library made for alpha chains picked up this beta chain off target, so its size means little. This chain joins TRBV7-9 and TRBJ1-1; possibly TRBD1 for D (5 bases). The V gene lost 11 bases and the J gene lost 0 bases, with 16 bases spanning the gap. Germline V gives CDR1 SEHNR, CDR2 FQNEAQ (reference sequence). CDR3 length: 14 amino acids. The CDR3 spells CAFAAGALNTEAFF. CDR3 nucleotide sequence: TGTGCCTTCGCCGCCGGGGCCCTGAACACTGAAGCTTTCTTT. Looking up the rest from reference TRBV7-9 and TRBJ1-1 gives the full variable domain: DTGVSQNPRHKITKRGQNVTFRCDPISEHNRLYWYRQTLGQGPEFLTYFQNEAQLEKSRLLSDRFSAERPKGSFSTLEIQRTEQGDSAMYLCAFAAGALNTEAFFGQGTRLTVV.

Ten or more counts support this clonotype. This beta chain was picked up by a library intended for alpha chains and is off target, so its count carries little meaning. The chain uses TRBV20-1 and TRBJ2-3; TRBD2 is a possible D gene (7 bases). This CDR3 spans 16 amino acids. V lost 1 base and J 1 base, leaving 15 bases between the germline ends. The germline gives CDR1 DFQATT, CDR2 SNEGSKA (reference sequence). CDR3 nucleotides: TGCAGTGCTAGAGGGGGGGCTAGCGGACGCACAGATACGCAGTATTTT. Its translation: CSARGGASGRTDTQYF.

To note about this clonotype: Being off target in a library aimed at alpha chains, this beta chain has a size of little meaning. The chain has TRBV7-6 and TRBJ2-2; possibly TRBD2 for D (5 bases). The CDR3 length is 14 residues. V was shortened by 1 base and J by 7 bases, with 10 bases between the two germline ends. In germline, CDR1 is SGHVS, CDR2 FNYEAQ. The CDR3 region is CASSLGFSVGELFF. The CDR3 region has the DNA TGTGCCAGCAGCTTAGGTTTTAGCGTCGGGGAGCTGTTTTTT. Full variable domain (missing parts from reference TRBV7-6 and TRBJ2-2): GAGVSQSPRYKVTKRGQDVALRCDPISGHVSLYWYRQALGQGPEFLTYFNYEAQQDKSGLPNDRFSAERPEGSISTLTIQRTEQRDSAMYRCASSLGFSVGELFFGEGSRLTVL.

The table lists this clonotype with many counts. The library was prepared for alpha chains; this beta chain is a stray read, so its frequency means little. The chain recombines TRBV12-5 with TRBJ1-2; D is possibly TRBD1 (5 bases). The V end was cut by 0 bases, the J end by 4 bases, with 21 bases between. This CDR3 contains 18 residues. Germline V gene data show CDR1 as LGHNT and CDR2 as FRNRAP. The CDR3, as DNA: TGTGCTAGTGGTTTGGTATCTCAGGGTGCCTCACCTTTCTATGGCTACACCTTC. Its translation: CASGLVSQGASPFYGYTF.

This clonotype was counted many times. This beta chain was picked up by a library intended for alpha chains and is off target, so its count carries little meaning. This rearrangement joins TRBV20-1 to TRBJ2-3; the D gene is possibly TRBD1 (5 bases). Per germline, CDR1 DFQATT and CDR2 SNEGSKA (reference sequence). V was pared by 5 bases and J by 3 bases, with 12 bases between. This CDR3 is built from 13 residues. The CDR3 DNA reads TGCAGTGCTGTTTCAGGGCAGACAGATACGCAGTATTTT. It translates to CSAVSGQTDTQYF.

Ten or more counts support this clonotype. This beta chain is a stray sequence in a library constructed for alpha chains; its clone size is not meaningful. This chain connects TRBV20-1 to TRBJ2-7, with D tentatively TRBD2 (5 bases). V was cut by 6 bases and J by 3 bases, with 21 bases left in between. The CDR3 has 15 residues. CDR1 is DFQATT, CDR2 SNEGSKA, per germline (reference sequence). CDR3 coding DNA: TGCAGTGCACTCACCACCCGGGCGGGCTACTACGAGCAGTACTTC. It is translated as CSALTTRAGYYEQYF.